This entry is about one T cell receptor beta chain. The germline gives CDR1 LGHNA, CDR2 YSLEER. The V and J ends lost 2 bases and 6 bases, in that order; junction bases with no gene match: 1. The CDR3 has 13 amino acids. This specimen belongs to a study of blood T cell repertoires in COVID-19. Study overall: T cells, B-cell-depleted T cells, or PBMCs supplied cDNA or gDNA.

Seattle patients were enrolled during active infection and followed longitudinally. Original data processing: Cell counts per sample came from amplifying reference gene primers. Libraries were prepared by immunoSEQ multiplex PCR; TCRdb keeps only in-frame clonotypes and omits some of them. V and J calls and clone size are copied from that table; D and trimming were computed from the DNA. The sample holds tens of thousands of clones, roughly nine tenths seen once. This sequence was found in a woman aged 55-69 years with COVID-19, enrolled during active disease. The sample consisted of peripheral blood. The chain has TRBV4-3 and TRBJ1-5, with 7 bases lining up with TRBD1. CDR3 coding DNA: TGCGCCAGCAGCCAATCAGGGGGTCAGCCCCAGCATTTT. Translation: CASSQSGGQPQHF.